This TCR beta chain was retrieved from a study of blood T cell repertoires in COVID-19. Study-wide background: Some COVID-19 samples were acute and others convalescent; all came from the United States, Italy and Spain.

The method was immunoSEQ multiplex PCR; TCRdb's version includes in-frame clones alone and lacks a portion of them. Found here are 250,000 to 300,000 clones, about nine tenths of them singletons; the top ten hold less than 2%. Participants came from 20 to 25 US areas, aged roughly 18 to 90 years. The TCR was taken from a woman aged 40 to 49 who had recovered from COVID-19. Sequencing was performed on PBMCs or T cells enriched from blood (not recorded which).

Written as DNA, the CDR3 is TGTGCCAGCAGCGCTCTAGCGGCGCATTGGGATGAGCAGTTCTTC. It encodes CASSALAAHWDEQFF. The chain links TRBV9 to TRBJ2-1; 7 bases agree with TRBD2. V shed 3 bases and J 8 bases; nucleotides not matched to a gene: 11. The CDR3 loop spans 15 amino acids. Germline V gene sequence: CDR1 SGDLS, CDR2 YYNGEE.